The text below deals with one T cell receptor (beta chain). This record belongs to a study of T cells in women clearing cervical HPV infection. Data came from immunoSEQ multiplex PCR; TCRdb stores just in-frame clones and leaves some out. The sample holds about 22,000 clones. The sequencing input was blood buffy coat. This sequence was found in a woman between 18 and 69 years old with a cervical HPV16 infection that either progressed to CIN3+ or cleared (not recorded which).

CDR3 DNA (partial): TGTGCCAGCAGCTTTGGGGGGGGACCTAACTATGGC. The encoded protein is CASSFGGGPNYG. The whole CDR3 protein reads CASSFGGGPNYGYTF. The chain has TRBV7-9 and TRBJ1-2, with D maybe TRBD1 (5 bases). The CDR3 goes on 3 residues after the read ends, and that part is filled in from the germline J gene. Germline CDR1 is SEHNR and CDR2 is FQNEAQ (reference sequence). The V end was cut by 3 bases, the J end by 0 bases, with 11 bases between. The CDR3 sequence is 15 residues long.